The 27 T cell receptor beta chains below come from one sample, sequenced in a study of T cells after posttransplantation cyclophosphamide. Sequencing was performed with immunoSEQ multiplex PCR; in TCRdb, only in-frame clones are kept and a portion is missing. The sample yields roughly 21,000 clones, over 75% seen once. Control samples came 1 year after myeloablative marrow transplants with methotrexate plus calcineurin inhibitor. The sequencing used PBMCs, collected around 380 days after allogeneic stem cell transplant with calcineurin inhibitor and methotrexate. The receptors come from a female patient between 30 and 45 years old who received an allogeneic stem cell transplant from an unrelated donor, was CMV-positive, and had acute and chronic GVHD. Some T cells may be provided by the graft donor.

This chain uses TRBV2 with TRBJ1-2; 8 bases match TRBD1. CDR1 and CDR2 (germline): SNHLY, FYNNEI. This CDR3 comprises 16 residues. With 5 bases clipped from V and 4 bases from J, the junction kept 12 bases outside the gene matches. In DNA form, the CDR3 reads TGTGCCAGCAGTCCAATAACCACAGGGGGGACCTATGGCTACACCTTC. Protein sequence: CASSPITTGGTYGYTF.

The V call is TRBV5-6, the J call TRBJ2-2, with D possibly TRBD1 on 5 matching bases. This CDR3 contains 14 residues. Germline CDR1 and CDR2: SGHDT and YYEEEE. V lost 4 bases to trimming and J lost 6 bases, with 13 bases between them. The CDR3 nucleotides are TGTGCCAGCAGCCCTGATATGACAGCCGGGGAGCTGTTTTTT. Protein product: CASSPDMTAGELFF. The full variable domain, completed using reference TRBV5-6 and TRBJ2-2, is DAGVTQSPTHLIKTRGQQVTLRCSPKSGHDTVSWYQQALGQGPQFIFQYYEEEERQRGNFPDRFSGHQFPNYSSELNVNALLLGDSALYLCASSPDMTAGELFFGEGSRLTVL.

The chain has TRBV6-5 and TRBJ2-7, with a tentative D call TRBD2 (6 bases). CDR1 is MNHEY and CDR2 is SVGAGI in the germline V gene. The CDR3 covers 14 residues. Trimming pared 4 bases from V and 6 bases from J, leaving 16 bases between. The CDR3 DNA follows: TGTGCCAGCAGTTTGGGGACTGGGGGGAGCGAGCAGTACGTC. It codes for CASSLGTGGSEQYV.

This clone was detected only once. The chain employs TRBV19 and TRBJ1-5, with a weak D call TRBD1 (5 bases). Trimming left V 7 bases short and J 5 bases short, with 15 bases between. The germline V gene encodes CDR1 LNHDA and CDR2 SQIVND (reference sequence). The CDR3 has 14 amino acids. This chain's CDR3 is CASNRQGRDQPQHF. In DNA, the CDR3 is TGTGCCAGTAATCGGCAGGGTAGGGATCAGCCCCAGCATTTT.

The chain combines TRBV19 with TRBJ1-2, with no clear D. Germline CDR1 LNHDA, CDR2 SQIVND (reference sequence). This CDR3 has 15 residues. V lost 3 bases, J lost 0 bases, and 11 bases lay in between. The CDR3 region is CASSISRAPNYGYTF. In DNA form, the CDR3 reads TGTGCCAGTAGTATTTCGAGGGCGCCTAACTATGGCTACACCTTC.

The chain links TRBV2 to TRBJ1-2, with D possibly being TRBD1 (6 bases). The CDR3 spans 13 residues. The V gene's germline CDR1 is SNHLY and CDR2 FYNNEI. With 11 bases removed from V and 2 bases from J, the gap between germline ends came to 15 bases. The CDR3: CAGETGENYGYTF. For the CDR3, the DNA is TGTGCCGGTGAGACAGGCGAGAACTATGGCTACACCTTC.

The J gene is TRBJ2-1, the V gene TRBV4-3, with TRBD2 matching over 7 bases. The J segment lost 10 bases and the V segment lost 1 base, leaving 4 bases of the junction unmatched. CDR1 is LGHNA and CDR2 is YSLEER in the germline V gene. CDR3 length: 13 residues. As DNA, the CDR3 is TGCGCCAGCAGCCAAGGTTCGGGGGGAGAGCAGTTCTTC. It encodes CASSQGSGGEQFF.

The chain has TRBV7-2 and TRBJ2-3; 12 bases agree with TRBD2. The CDR3 extends over 18 amino acids. The germline gives CDR1 SGHTA, CDR2 FQGNSA. The V segment lost 6 bases and the J segment 2 bases; nucleotides outside the gene matches: 12. Here the CDR3 reads CASRKLAGGPESTDTQYF. In nucleotides, the CDR3 is TGTGCCAGCAGGAAGCTAGCGGGAGGGCCCGAATCCACAGATACGCAGTATTTT.

The chain is built from TRBV6-6 and TRBJ2-7; a weak D match, TRBD1 (6 bases). The CDR3 runs 14 residues. Trimming removed 2 bases at V and 3 bases at J, with 11 bases between. CDR1 is MNHNY, CDR2 SVGAGI, per germline (reference sequence). The CDR3 spells CASSYAGTSYEQYV. CDR3 nucleotides: TGTGCCAGCAGTTACGCAGGGACAAGCTACGAGCAGTACGTC.

V is TRBV7-9 and J is TRBJ2-6; no clear D. The V end lost 2 bases, the J end lost 0 bases, and 11 bases lay between the germline ends. CDR1 and CDR2 (germline): SEHNR, FQNEAQ (reference sequence). The CDR3 runs 17 residues. This CDR3 reads CASSLSSEFSGANVLTF. The CDR3 nucleotides are TGTGCCAGCAGCTTAAGTTCAGAATTCTCTGGGGCCAACGTCCTGACTTTC.

The chain couples TRBV18 to TRBJ2-3, with 10 nucleotides matching TRBD2. The germline V gene encodes CDR1 KGHSH and CDR2 LQKENI. The CDR3 sequence is 18 residues long. V lost 3 bases to trimming and J lost 1 base; unmatched junction nucleotides: 10. The CDR3 coding sequence is TGTGCCAGCTCACCGAGCGGGAGGGCATTGAGTGGCACAGATACGCAGTATTTT. Translation gives CASSPSGRALSGTDTQYF.

The chain joins TRBV5-1 to TRBJ1-3, with TRBD1 identical over 7 bases. This CDR3 contains 15 residues. The junction had 7 bases not matched to a gene; V was cut back by 3 bases and J by 4 bases. Looked up from germline, CDR1 is SGHRS and CDR2 is YFSETQ. The CDR3 sequence: CASSSLTGIGNTIYF. The CDR3 DNA is TGCGCCAGCAGCTCGCTGACAGGGATAGGAAACACCATATATTTT.

There are a few counts of this clone. The chain uses TRBV29-1 and TRBJ2-1; maybe TRBD2 (6 bases). Trimming shortened V by 3 bases and J by 9 bases, and 12 bases separated the two germline ends. The CDR3 runs to 12 residues. CDR1 is SQVTM and CDR2 is ANQGSEA in the germline V gene. CDR3 protein: CSVEREKVEQFF. The CDR3 nucleotides read TGCAGCGTTGAGCGGGAAAAGGTTGAGCAGTTCTTC.

This chain links TRBV4-3 with TRBJ2-7; unclear D gene. Per the germline V gene, CDR1 is LGHNA and CDR2 is YSLEER. This CDR3 contains 9 residues. V lost 3 bases and J 7 bases, leaving 1 base between the germline ends. The DNA of the CDR3 is TGCGCCAGCAGCCAGGAGCAGTACGTC. Its protein is CASSQEQYV.

The chain couples TRBV5-6 to TRBJ1-5, with 8 bases lining up with TRBD1. The trim removed 4 bases at V and 2 bases at J, leaving 2 bases unmatched. This CDR3 contains 14 residues. Germline CDR1 and CDR2: SGHDT and YYEEEE. Written as DNA, the CDR3 is TGTGCCAGCAGCATGGGACAGGGCAATCAGCCCCAGCATTTT. This codes for CASSMGQGNQPQHF.

The gene calls are TRBV9 and TRBJ1-1, with D possibly matching TRBD1 (5 bases). The germline CDR1 and CDR2 sequences are SGDLS and YYNGEE. V shed 5 bases and J shed 5 bases, with 13 bases lying between them. This CDR3 comprises 13 residues. In DNA form, the CDR3 reads TGTGCCAGCAGTTTGGGGGGGAGGACTGAAGCTTTCTTT. Translated, it gives CASSLGGRTEAFF.

The V gene is TRBV30, the J gene TRBJ2-1; D is undetermined. The CDR3 runs 12 residues. The germline CDR1 and CDR2 sequences are GTSNPN and SVGIG (reference sequence). The ends were cut back, 2 bases at V and 9 bases at J, with 11 bases in the middle. This CDR3 reads CAWSLISSEQFF. CDR3 nucleotide sequence: TGTGCCTGGAGTTTGATTAGTAGTGAGCAGTTCTTC. Variable domain in full (rest from reference TRBV30 and TRBJ2-1): SQTIHQWPATLVQPVGSPLSLECTVEGTSNPNLYWYRQAAGRGLQLLFYSVGIGQISSEVPQNLSASRPQDRQFILSSKKLLLSDSGFYLCAWSLISSEQFFGPGTRLTVL.

The chain has TRBV5-1 and TRBJ2-1; 10 positions agree with TRBD2. Germline V gene data show CDR1 as SGHRS and CDR2 as YFSETQ. J gave up 8 bases and V 0 bases, and 2 bases lay outside the gene matches. The CDR3 totals 14 residues. In DNA form, the CDR3 reads TGCGCCAGCAGCTTGGGCCTAGCGGGAGATGAGCAGTTCTTC. Translating gives CASSLGLAGDEQFF.

The DNA for the CDR3 is TGTGCCAGCAGCCCTCAGCGGGAGGCTCTCTACGAGCAGTACTTC. Protein product: CASSPQREALYEQYF. The J gene is TRBJ2-5, the V gene TRBV9, with 9 nucleotides matching TRBD2. The J call may be in error: the DNA end matches TRBJ2-7 better. Germline lookup yields CDR1 SGDLS and CDR2 YYNGEE. This CDR3 contains 15 residues.

A single count supports this clone. DNA of the CDR3: TGTGCCAGCAGTAGTGGGGGGGGAAGCTACGAGCAGTACTTC. The encoded protein is CASSSGGGSYEQYF. V gene TRBV6-6 combines with J gene TRBJ2-7, with TRBD2 identical over 7 bases. The junction had 7 bases not matched to a gene; V was cut back by 5 bases and J by 3 bases. Germline loops: CDR1 MNHNY, CDR2 SVGAGI (reference sequence). CDR3 length: 14 amino acids.

CDR3 sequence reads: CASSSTSDTDTQYF. The CDR3 DNA is TGTGCCAGCAGTTCGACTAGCGACACAGATACGCAGTATTTT. The V call is TRBV6-4, the J call TRBJ2-3, with 8 nucleotides matching TRBD2. Germline values: CDR1 MRHNA, CDR2 SNTAGT. The CDR3 is 14 residues long. Trimming removed 5 bases from V and 2 bases from J; junction bases left unmatched: 3.

This chain joins TRBV4-2 and TRBJ2-7; D ambiguous. CDR3 length equals 16 residues. The V and J ends lost 0 bases and 0 bases respectively, with 12 bases between them. CDR1 and CDR2 from the germline V gene are LGHNA and YNFKEQ. CDR3 DNA sequence: TGTGCCAGCAGCCAAGAAATTGGGCAGAACTCCTACGAGCAGTACTTC. This gives the protein CASSQEIGQNSYEQYF.

The rearrangement uses TRBV7-9 and TRBJ2-1, with TRBD2 matching over 12 bases. This CDR3 has 14 residues. The germline V gene encodes CDR1 SEHNR and CDR2 FQNEAQ (reference sequence). Losses at the gene ends were 1 base for V and 10 bases for J; bases not matched to a gene: 2. This CDR3 is CASSLGTSGEEQFF. CDR3 nucleotides: TGTGCCAGCAGCTTAGGGACTAGCGGGGAAGAGCAGTTCTTC.

The chain couples TRBV10-2 to TRBJ1-2; maybe TRBD1 (5 bases). Germline V gives CDR1 WSHSY, CDR2 SAAADI. V was pared by 1 base and J by 2 bases, with 11 bases between. This CDR3 comprises 15 residues. CDR3 in amino acids: CASSEYSSGNYGYTF. For the CDR3, the DNA is TGCGCCAGCAGTGAGTATTCGTCAGGGAACTATGGCTACACCTTC.

The chain has TRBV6-5 and TRBJ1-2, with a weak D call TRBD1 (5 bases). This CDR3 comprises 14 residues. Germline loops: CDR1 MNHEY, CDR2 SVGAGI. V was shortened by 7 bases and J by 4 bases, with 16 bases between the two germline ends. The CDR3 DNA reads TGTGCCAGCACGCGGACATCCACAGTCTATGGCTACACCTTC. Its protein product is CASTRTSTVYGYTF.

This clone is medium-sized in the sample. The V and J genes are TRBV6-1 and TRBJ1-5; TRBD1 aligns across 8 bases. Trimming took 10 bases from V and 1 from J; bases not matched to a gene: 6. This CDR3 contains 14 residues. Germline V gene data show CDR1 as MNHNS and CDR2 as SASEGT. The CDR3 DNA is TGTGCCACCGAGACAGGGGACAGCAATCAGCCCCAGCATTTT. Its translation: CATETGDSNQPQHF.

V is TRBV12-5 and J is TRBJ1-3; TRBD1 is a possible D gene (5 bases). V was cut by 4 bases and J by 0 bases, with 10 bases left in between. Germline V gene sequence: CDR1 LGHNT, CDR2 FRNRAP. This CDR3 spans 15 amino acids. CDR3 loop: CASGSQGRSGNTIYF. For the CDR3, the DNA is TGTGCTAGTGGTTCTCAGGGCCGCTCTGGAAACACCATATATTTT.